This TCR beta chain was recovered during a study of blood T cells in healthy people across ages. CDR1 is MDHEN, CDR2 SYDVKM, per germline. V shed 4 bases and J shed 0 bases, with 9 bases lying between them. This CDR3 comprises 14 residues. The use of a sample-barcoded 5' primer and a J-beta primer mix characterized a second PCR of 7 to 11 cycles. MiXCR, run by TCRdb on the 5' RACE reads, gives a single entry per CDR3 protein. In the table there are about 680,000 distinct CDR3 sequences, around 48% of which are singletons. PBMCs were isolated at a quantity of at least 7 million per sample. Extraction yielded at least 5 micrograms of total RNA per sample.

This TCR was sampled from a woman aged 60-75 years in good health. The chain employs TRBV28 and TRBJ1-1, with D tentatively TRBD1 (5 bases). Sequencing used blood. CDR3 DNA sequence: TGTGCCAGCAGTTCGGGGGTTCTGAACACTGAAGCTTTCTTT. This codes for CASSSGVLNTEAFF. The variable domain in full, with the rest retrieved from reference TRBV28 and TRBJ1-1, is DVKVTQSSRYLVKRTGEKVFLECVQDMDHENMFWYRQDPGLGLRLIYFSYDVKMKEKGDIPEGYSVSREKKERFSLILESASTNQTSMYLCASSSGVLNTEAFFGQGTRLTVV.